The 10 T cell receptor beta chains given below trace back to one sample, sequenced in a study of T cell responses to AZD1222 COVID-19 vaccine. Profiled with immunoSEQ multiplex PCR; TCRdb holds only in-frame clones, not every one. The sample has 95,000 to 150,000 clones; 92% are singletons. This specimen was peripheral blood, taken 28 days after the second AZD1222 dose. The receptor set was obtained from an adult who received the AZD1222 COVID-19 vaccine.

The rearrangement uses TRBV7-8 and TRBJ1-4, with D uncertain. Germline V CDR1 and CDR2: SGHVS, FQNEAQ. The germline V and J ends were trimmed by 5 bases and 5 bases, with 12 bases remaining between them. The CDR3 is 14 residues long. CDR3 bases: TGTGCCAGCAGCCAGAGGGAGATAAATGAAAAACTGTTTTTT. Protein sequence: CASSQREINEKLFF. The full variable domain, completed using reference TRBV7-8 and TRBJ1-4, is GAGVSQSPRYKVAKRGQDVALRCDPISGHVSLFWYQQALGQGPEFLTYFQNEAQLDKSGLPSDRFFAERPEGSVSTLKIQRTQQEDSAVYLCASSQREINEKLFFGSGTQLSVL.

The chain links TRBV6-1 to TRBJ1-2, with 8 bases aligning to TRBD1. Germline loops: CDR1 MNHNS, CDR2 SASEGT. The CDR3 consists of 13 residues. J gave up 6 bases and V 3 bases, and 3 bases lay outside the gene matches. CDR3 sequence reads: CASSEQGADGYTF. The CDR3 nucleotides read TGTGCCAGCAGTGAGCAGGGGGCGGATGGCTACACCTTC.

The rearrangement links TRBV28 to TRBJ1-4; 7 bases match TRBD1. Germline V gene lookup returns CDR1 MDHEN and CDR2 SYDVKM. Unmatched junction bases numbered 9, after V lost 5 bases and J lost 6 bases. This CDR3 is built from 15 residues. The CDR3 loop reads CASSRSAGGDEKLFF. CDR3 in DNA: TGTGCCAGCAGTCGCAGTGCAGGGGGTGATGAAAAACTGTTTTTT.

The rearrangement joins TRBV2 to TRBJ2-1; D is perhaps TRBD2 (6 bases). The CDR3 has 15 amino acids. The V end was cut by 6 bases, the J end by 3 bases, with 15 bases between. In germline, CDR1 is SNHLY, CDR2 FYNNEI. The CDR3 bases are TGTGCCAGCAGGGAGGGTGGCGGGATCTACAATGAGCAGTTCTTC. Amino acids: CASREGGGIYNEQFF.

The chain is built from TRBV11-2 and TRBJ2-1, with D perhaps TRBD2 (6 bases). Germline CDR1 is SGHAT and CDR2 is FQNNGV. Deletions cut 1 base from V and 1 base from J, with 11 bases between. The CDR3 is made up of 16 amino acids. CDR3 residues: CASSLGWGTSYNEQFF. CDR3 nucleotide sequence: TGTGCCAGCAGCTTAGGCTGGGGGACTTCCTACAATGAGCAGTTCTTC.

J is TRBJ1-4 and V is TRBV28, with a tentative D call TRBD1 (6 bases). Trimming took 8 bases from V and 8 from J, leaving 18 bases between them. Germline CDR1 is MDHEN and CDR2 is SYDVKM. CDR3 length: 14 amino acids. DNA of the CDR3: TGTGCCAGCCGTTCCCACAGGGACGGCGAAAAACTGTTTTTT. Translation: CASRSHRDGEKLFF.

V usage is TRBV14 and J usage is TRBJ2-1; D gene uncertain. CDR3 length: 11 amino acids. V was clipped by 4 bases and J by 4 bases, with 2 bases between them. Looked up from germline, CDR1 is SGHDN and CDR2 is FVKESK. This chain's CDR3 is CASSRYNEQFF. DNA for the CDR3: TGTGCCAGCAGCCGATACAATGAGCAGTTCTTC.

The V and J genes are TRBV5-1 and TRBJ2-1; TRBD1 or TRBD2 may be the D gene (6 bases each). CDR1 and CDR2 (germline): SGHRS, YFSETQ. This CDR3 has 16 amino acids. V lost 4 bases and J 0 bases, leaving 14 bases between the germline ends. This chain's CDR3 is CASSLGGTSSYNEQFF. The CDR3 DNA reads TGCGCCAGCAGCCTAGGGGGGACAAGCTCCTACAATGAGCAGTTCTTC.

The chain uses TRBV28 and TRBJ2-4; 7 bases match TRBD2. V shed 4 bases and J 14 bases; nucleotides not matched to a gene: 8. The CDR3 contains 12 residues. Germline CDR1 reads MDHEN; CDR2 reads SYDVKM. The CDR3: CASSSGGGFKYF. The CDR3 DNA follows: TGTGCCAGCAGTTCGGGCGGGGGTTTCAAGTACTTC.

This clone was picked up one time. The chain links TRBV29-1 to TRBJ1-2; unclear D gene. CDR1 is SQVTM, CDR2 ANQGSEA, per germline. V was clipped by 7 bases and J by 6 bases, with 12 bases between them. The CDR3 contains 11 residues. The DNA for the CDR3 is TGCAGCGCCCTAGACTTAGATGGCTACACCTTC. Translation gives CSALDLDGYTF.